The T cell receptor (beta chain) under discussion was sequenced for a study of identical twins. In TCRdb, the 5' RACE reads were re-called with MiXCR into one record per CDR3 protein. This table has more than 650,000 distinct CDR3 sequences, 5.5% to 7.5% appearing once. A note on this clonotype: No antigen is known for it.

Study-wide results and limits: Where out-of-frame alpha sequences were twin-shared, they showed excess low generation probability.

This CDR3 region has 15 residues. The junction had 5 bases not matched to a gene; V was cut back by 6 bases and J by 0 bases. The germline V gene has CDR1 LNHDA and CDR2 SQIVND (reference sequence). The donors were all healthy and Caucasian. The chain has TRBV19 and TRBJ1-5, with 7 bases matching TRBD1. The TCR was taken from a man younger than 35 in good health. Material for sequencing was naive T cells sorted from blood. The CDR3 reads CASRGGQNSNQPQHF. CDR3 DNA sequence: TGTGCCAGTAGAGGGGGACAGAATAGCAATCAGCCCCAGCATTTT. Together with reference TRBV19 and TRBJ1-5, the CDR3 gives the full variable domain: DGGITQSPKYLFRKEGQNVTLSCEQNLNHDAMYWYRQDPGQGLRLIYYSQIVNDFQKGDIAEGYSVSREKKESFPLTVTSAQKNPTAFYLCASRGGQNSNQPQHFGDGTRLSIL.